The 19 T cell receptor beta chains presented below share a single source sample, sequenced in a study of shared clonotypes between healthy human individuals. TCRdb keeps only in-frame clones here, not all; method: immunoSEQ multiplex PCR. The repertoire includes more than 1.2 million clones, just under 99% of them detected once, and about 0.4% sits in the top ten. Sequencing was carried out using naive CD4+ T cells sorted from blood. Subset meaning: CD45RA+ positively selected. These receptors all stem from a man aged 25-40 years in good health.

The CDR3: CASSSSGSGGDTQYF. As DNA, the CDR3 is TGTGCCAGCAGTTCTAGCGGGAGTGGTGGAGATACGCAGTATTTT. J is TRBJ2-3 and V is TRBV6-4, with 10 nucleotides matching TRBD2. Germline CDR1 reads MRHNA; CDR2 reads SNTAGT. The ends lost 5 bases at V and 5 bases at J; junction bases unmatched: 7. The CDR3 is 15 amino acids.

The rearrangement links TRBV5-5 to TRBJ1-1; no definite D call. The CDR3 loop spans 15 amino acids. Trimming cost V 2 bases and J 4 bases, with 15 bases left between them. Germline V gives CDR1 SGHKS, CDR2 YYEKEE (reference sequence). CDR3: CASSFHPEPGTEAFF. CDR3 bases: TGTGCCAGCAGCTTCCACCCAGAACCGGGCACTGAAGCTTTCTTT.

The chain links TRBV10-3 to TRBJ2-7; TRBD1 aligns across 7 bases. The germline gives CDR1 ENHRY, CDR2 SYGVKD. The CDR3 consists of 15 residues. The V and J ends lost 6 bases and 2 bases, in that order; junction bases with no gene match: 10. The CDR3: CAIRDPDRNPYEQYF. The CDR3 DNA sequence: TGTGCCATCAGGGACCCGGACAGGAACCCCTACGAGCAGTACTTC.

The gene calls are TRBV30 and TRBJ2-1; 8 nucleotides agree with TRBD2. The CDR3 is made up of 17 amino acids. V shed 3 bases and J 0 bases; nucleotides not matched to a gene: 10. Germline V gene data show CDR1 as GTSNPN and CDR2 as SVGIG (reference sequence). The CDR3 DNA reads as TGTGCCTGGAGCGATGGACTAGCCGGAAGCTCCTACAATGAGCAGTTCTTC. This encodes CAWSDGLAGSSYNEQFF.

The chain is built from TRBV5-6 and TRBJ1-4; D gene unclear. The CDR3 totals 14 residues. Germline-derived CDR1 and CDR2 are SGHDT and YYEEEE. Trimming shortened V by 5 bases and J by 7 bases, and 15 bases separated the two germline ends. In DNA, the CDR3 is TGTGCCAGCAGTTCCGAGTGGGTATCTGAAAAACTGTTTTTT. It translates to CASSSEWVSEKLFF. Filled out from reference TRBV5-6 and TRBJ1-4, the complete variable domain reads DAGVTQSPTHLIKTRGQQVTLRCSPKSGHDTVSWYQQALGQGPQFIFQYYEEEERQRGNFPDRFSGHQFPNYSSELNVNALLLGDSALYLCASSSEWVSEKLFFGSGTQLSVL.

The chain links TRBV5-1 to TRBJ1-4, with 9 bases lining up with TRBD1. V was clipped by 4 bases and J by 8 bases; unmatched bases: 6. The CDR3 sequence is 14 residues long. Germline lookup yields CDR1 SGHRS and CDR2 YFSETQ. The chain's CDR3 is CASSLGTGWEKLFF. Here the CDR3 DNA reads TGCGCCAGCAGCCTCGGGACAGGGTGGGAAAAACTGTTTTTT. The whole variable domain, filled in from reference TRBV5-1 and TRBJ1-4, reads KAGVTQTPRYLIKTRGQQVTLSCSPISGHRSVSWYQQTPGQGLQFLFEYFSETQRNKGNFPGRFSGRQFSNSRSEMNVSTLELGDSALYLCASSLGTGWEKLFFGSGTQLSVL.

The CDR3 region is CASSESAGGEQFF. The CDR3 DNA sequence: TGCGCCAGCAGTGAGTCCGCAGGTGGTGAGCAGTTCTTC. The chain is built from TRBV10-1 and TRBJ2-1; D ambiguous. With 0 bases removed from V and 9 bases from J, the gap between germline ends came to 9 bases. The CDR3 consists of 13 residues. The germline V gene encodes CDR1 WNHNN and CDR2 SYGVQD (reference sequence).

Details on this clone: Other DNA sequences in the same sample also yield this CDR3. The gene calls are TRBV9 and TRBJ2-2; D gene ambiguous. The V end was cut by 0 bases, the J end by 4 bases, with 7 bases between. The length of the CDR3 is 14 residues. Germline CDR1 reads SGDLS; CDR2 reads YYNGEE. The CDR3 is CASSVGGTTGELFF. The CDR3 region has the DNA TGTGCCAGCAGCGTAGGAGGTACCACCGGGGAGCTGTTTTTT.

The genes are TRBV7-9 and TRBJ2-4; 11 bases are a match to TRBD2. This CDR3 comprises 16 residues. CDR1 and CDR2 (germline): SEHNR, FQNEAQ (reference sequence). V trimming: 5 bases; J trimming: 9 bases; junction bases outside the gene matches: 12. The CDR3 here is CASSARLAGRWGIQYF. The CDR3 coding sequence is TGTGCCAGCAGCGCGAGACTAGCGGGAAGATGGGGCATTCAGTACTTC.

The genes are TRBV4-2 and TRBJ2-7; 12 nucleotides line up with TRBD2. Germline loops: CDR1 LGHNA, CDR2 YNFKEQ. Trimming removed 0 bases from V and 7 bases from J; junction bases left unmatched: 13. CDR3 length: 18 amino acids. CDR3 sequence (DNA): TGTGCCAGCAGCCAAGACCCAATTGGACTAGCGGGAAACTTTGAGCAGTACTTC. As protein: CASSQDPIGLAGNFEQYF.

V is TRBV5-1 and J is TRBJ2-1; the match to TRBD2 covers 8 bases. Germline CDR1 is SGHRS and CDR2 is YFSETQ. The J segment lost 4 bases and the V segment lost 4 bases, leaving 7 bases of the junction unmatched. CDR3 length equals 15 residues. The CDR3 protein is CASSKVERGYNEQFF. The CDR3 DNA sequence: TGCGCCAGCAGCAAAGTCGAGCGGGGGTACAATGAGCAGTTCTTC.

V and J are TRBV28 and TRBJ2-3, with TRBD1 as a possible D gene (6 bases). The V gene's germline CDR1 is MDHEN and CDR2 SYDVKM. Trimming removed 8 bases at V and 4 bases at J, with 10 bases between. This CDR3 is built from 12 residues. The CDR3 protein is CASVRGSDTQYF. CDR3 nucleotides: TGTGCCAGCGTGAGGGGGTCAGATACGCAGTATTTT.

V and J are TRBV9 and TRBJ1-1; D is perhaps TRBD1 (5 bases). V was trimmed by 0 bases and J by 4 bases, leaving 13 bases between them. This CDR3 comprises 15 residues. Germline-derived CDR1 and CDR2 are SGDLS and YYNGEE. The CDR3: CASSVDIGRGTEAFF. The CDR3 DNA reads as TGTGCCAGCAGCGTAGATATAGGGAGGGGCACTGAAGCTTTCTTT.

The V and J genes are TRBV4-1 and TRBJ1-2; tentative D call: TRBD1 (6 bases). CDR1 and CDR2 (germline): MGHRA, YSYEKL. The CDR3 has 18 amino acids. Between the trimmed V and J ends, which lost 0 bases and 6 bases, there was a span of 23 bases. DNA for the CDR3: TGCGCCAGCAGCCAAGATCGGTCCACAACAGGGTTTCCTAATGGCTACACCTTC. Its translation is CASSQDRSTTGFPNGYTF.

A remark on this clone: Other DNA sequences in the sample encode the same CDR3. The V gene is TRBV9, the J gene TRBJ2-7; 9 bases align to TRBD2. With 0 bases clipped from V and 4 bases from J, the junction kept 2 bases outside the gene matches. Looked up from germline, CDR1 is SGDLS and CDR2 is YYNGEE. This CDR3 is 14 amino acids long. The CDR3 coding sequence is TGTGCCAGCAGCGTAGGCGGGAGGGCGTACGAGCAGTACTTC. It translates to CASSVGGRAYEQYF.

The chain has TRBV5-8 and TRBJ1-4; D not certain. Germline V gene data show CDR1 as SGHTS and CDR2 as YDEGEE. CDR3 size: 16 residues. V was trimmed by 3 bases and J by 2 bases, leaving 14 bases between them. In nucleotides, the CDR3 is TGTGCCAGCAGCTGGGGTTTTGGCACCACTAATGAAAAACTGTTTTTT. Translating gives CASSWGFGTTNEKLFF.

The chain uses TRBV6-1 and TRBJ2-1, with 10 bases that match TRBD2. The CDR3 contains 18 residues. The germline CDR1 and CDR2 sequences are MNHNS and SASEGT. With 3 bases clipped from V and 2 bases from J, the junction kept 10 bases outside the gene matches. The CDR3 coding sequence is TGTGCCAGCAGTGATACCAGCGGGAGGGCCACCCCCTACAATGAGCAGTTCTTC. This translates into CASSDTSGRATPYNEQFF.

This chain uses TRBV30 with TRBJ2-2, with TRBD1 as a possible D gene (6 bases). Germline CDR1 reads GTSNPN; CDR2 reads SVGIG (reference sequence). This CDR3 contains 12 residues. V lost 5 bases, J lost 4 bases, and 8 bases lay in between. The CDR3 DNA reads as TGTGCCTGGGTGGGGGCCACCGGGGAGCTGTTTTTT. Protein product: CAWVGATGELFF.

The chain links TRBV30 to TRBJ1-2, with a tentative D call TRBD1 (6 bases). Trimming shortened V by 5 bases and J by 5 bases, and 15 bases separated the two germline ends. CDR1 and CDR2 from the germline V gene are GTSNPN and SVGIG (reference sequence). CDR3 length: 13 amino acids. The CDR3 DNA sequence: TGTGCCTGGGAACGCGGAGGACAGTATGGCTACACCTTC. This translates into CAWERGGQYGYTF.